Presented here are 14 T cell receptor beta chains from one specimen sequenced in a study of Graves' ophthalmopathy and Graves' hyperthyroidism (dated by TCRdb to between 2018 and 2020). TCRdb shows the sequencer as Illumina HiSeq 2000. For repertoire sequencing, the TCR beta CDR3 regions were amplified from RNA transcripts. A first-round RT-PCR used HTBI primers with the Qiagen OneStep RT-PCR kit, followed by a second-round multiplex PCR, size selection and purification. TCRdb cleaned the public reads at Q25 with fastp, built clones with MiXCR and kept in-frame beta chains. Merged by CDR3 protein, the rows form single entries marked with the most common genes and DNA. Here the sample has a few hundred thousand distinct CDR3 sequences; 17% occur a single time. 9% to 15% of the sample belongs to the ten largest clones. The sequenced sample was peripheral blood. These receptors all come from an adult man with Graves' ophthalmopathy.

This clonotype has ten or more counts. V is TRBV6-5 and J is TRBJ2-7, with 8 nucleotides matching TRBD1. The germline gives CDR1 MNHEY, CDR2 SVGAGI. The junction had 7 bases not matched to a gene; V was cut back by 2 bases and J by 7 bases. The CDR3 extends over 14 amino acids. In DNA form, the CDR3 reads TGTGCCAGCAGTTACCGACAGGGGACGGGGGAGCAGTACTTC. Protein sequence: CASSYRQGTGEQYF.

This chain connects TRBV12-3 or TRBV12-4 to TRBJ2-2; D remains unclear. The CDR3 consists of 12 residues. V shed 7 bases and J shed 7 bases, with 10 bases lying between them. The CDR3, as DNA: TGTGCCAGCATCTCGGGTGGCGGGGAGCTGTTTTTT. Amino acids: CASISGGGELFF.

In its sample, this clonotype was seen many times. The V and J genes are TRBV20-1 and TRBJ1-6; D is ambiguous. Germline V lookup: CDR1 DFQATT, CDR2 SNEGSKA (reference sequence). The CDR3 consists of 14 residues. V was trimmed by 6 bases and J by 5 bases, leaving 14 bases between them. CDR3 residues: CSAPQVQDNSPLHF. CDR3 in DNA: TGCAGTGCCCCTCAGGTTCAAGATAATTCACCCCTCCACTTT.

This clonotype has more than one count but fewer than ten. The chain is built from TRBV5-1 and TRBJ2-7; 7 bases map to TRBD1. V lost 4 bases to trimming and J lost 7 bases; unmatched junction nucleotides: 11. There are 14 residues in the CDR3. CDR1 and CDR2 from the germline V gene are SGHRS and YFSETQ. DNA of the CDR3: TGCGCCAGCAGCGCCAGACAGGGAAGCGGTGAGCAGTACTTC. The encoded protein is CASSARQGSGEQYF.

The chain carries TRBV7-2 and TRBJ2-5; D gene ambiguous. The germline CDR1 and CDR2 sequences are SGHTA and FQGNSA. This CDR3 is built from 11 residues. Trimming shortened V by 6 bases and J by 9 bases, and 11 bases separated the two germline ends. The CDR3 DNA reads TGTGCCAGCAGATTTGGAATGTCCCAGTACTTC. Translated: CASRFGMSQYF.

This clonotype occurred many times. V and J are TRBV6-1 and TRBJ2-5, with 11 bases matching TRBD2. The V segment lost 2 bases and the J segment 5 bases; nucleotides outside the gene matches: 13. CDR3 length equals 18 residues. Per germline, CDR1 MNHNS and CDR2 SASEGT. The CDR3 is CASSEPGTSGGYAETQYF. CDR3 nucleotides: TGTGCCAGCAGTGAACCCGGCACTAGCGGGGGATACGCTGAGACCCAGTACTTC.

There are many counts of this clonotype. The chain combines TRBV20-1 with TRBJ2-5; the D is unclear. CDR1 is DFQATT and CDR2 is SNEGSKA in the germline V gene (reference sequence). The germline V and J ends were trimmed by 1 base and 4 bases, with 13 bases remaining between them. The CDR3 sequence is 14 residues long. In nucleotides, the CDR3 is TGCAGTGCTAGAGGCCCCGTAAATAGAGAGACCCAGTACTTC. Its translation: CSARGPVNRETQYF.

In regard to this clonotype: Just one base apart from a much larger clone, this may be a read error. V usage is TRBV6-1 and J usage is TRBJ2-7, with TRBD2 as a possible D gene (6 bases). Germline CDR1 MNHNS, CDR2 SASEGT. Between the trimmed V and J ends, which lost 7 bases and 1 base, there was a span of 17 bases. The CDR3 runs to 15 residues. The CDR3 nucleotides read TGTGCCAGCAATATTCGGGGGTTCGTATCCTACGAGCAGTACTTC. Translating gives CASNIRGFVSYEQYF.

This clonotype has just a few counts. The V and J genes are TRBV7-8 and TRBJ1-5; maybe TRBD1 (5 bases). Germline CDR1 is SGHVS and CDR2 is FQNEAQ. There are 13 residues in the CDR3. Trimming left V 3 bases short and J 7 bases short, with 10 bases between. The CDR3 DNA follows: TGTGCCAGCAGCTTGGGGCATGTCCAGCCCCAGCATTTT. Amino acids: CASSLGHVQPQHF.

This clonotype was counted at least ten times. CDR3 protein: CAGGIFERTRTEAFF. The CDR3 DNA is TGTGCCGGAGGGATTTTCGAACGAACGAGAACTGAAGCTTTCTTT. The rearrangement links TRBV6-5 to TRBJ1-1; D uncertain. Trimming stripped 11 bases from V and 5 bases from J, with 24 bases between. The CDR3 loop spans 15 amino acids. Germline V lookup: CDR1 MNHEY, CDR2 SVGAGI.

This clonotype appeared many times. V and J are TRBV12-3 or TRBV12-4 and TRBJ2-7, with 7 nucleotides matching TRBD1. V lost 4 bases, J lost 1 base, and 7 bases stayed unmatched. The CDR3 consists of 15 residues. CDR3 sequence (DNA): TGTGCCAGCAGTTCCCGACAGGGAAAGTCCTACGAGCAGTACTTC. It is translated as CASSSRQGKSYEQYF.

This clonotype was picked up many times. The J gene is TRBJ1-2, the V gene TRBV5-1, with D possibly being TRBD1 (6 bases). Trimming removed 1 base from V and 7 bases from J, with 11 bases in between. Germline V lookup: CDR1 SGHRS, CDR2 YFSETQ. The CDR3 is made up of 13 amino acids. The CDR3 region has the DNA TGCGCCAGCAGCTTGCGGGCAGGGGCTGGCTACACCTTC. Translated, it gives CASSLRAGAGYTF.

V usage is TRBV4-1 and J usage is TRBJ2-2; 11 nucleotides match TRBD2. Trimming took 0 bases from V and 3 from J; bases not matched to a gene: 3. Germline values: CDR1 MGHRA, CDR2 YSYEKL. The CDR3 covers 17 residues. This CDR3 is CASSQDLAGGYTGELFF. DNA of the CDR3: TGCGCCAGCAGCCAAGATTTAGCGGGAGGGTACACCGGGGAGCTGTTTTTT.

This clonotype was seen many times. The chain links TRBV6-2 or TRBV6-3 to TRBJ1-1; D uncertain. Germline lookup yields CDR1 MNHEY and CDR2 SVGEGT. V lost 2 bases to trimming and J lost 3 bases, with 16 bases between them. The CDR3 covers 16 residues. The CDR3 nucleotides read TGTGCCAGCAGTTACGACGGACGCGGATATTACACTGAAGCTTTCTTT. This gives the protein CASSYDGRGYYTEAFF.